A selection of T cell receptor beta chains follows, all from one sample in a study of identical twins. TCRdb recomputed calls from the 5' RACE reads with MiXCR, one row per CDR3 protein. Of roughly 490,000 distinct CDR3 sequences in the sample, 14% are singletons; the top ten hold about 0.94%. These same records also appear under a second study, on yellow fever vaccine responses in identical twins.

The sample comprised CD4+ T cells sorted from blood. These receptors came from a woman between 18 and 29 years old in good health. Both conserved end residues are part of each CDR3.

j_gene,v_gene,CDR3aa
TRBJ2-5,TRBV14,CASSLTQGTQYF
TRBJ2-7,TRBV29-1,CSVRGSGLAGAYYEQYF
TRBJ2-5,TRBV2,CASGPSGGHQTQYF
TRBJ2-1,TRBV11-2,CASSRGQGAPYEQFF
TRBJ2-5,TRBV3-1,CASSPSLRGETQYF
TRBJ2-3,TRBV5-4,CASSAGGLGIYTQYF
TRBJ2-7,TRBV20-1,CSASPGLAGSYEQYF
TRBJ1-2,TRBV4-1,CASSQDPAGSLSNYGYTF
TRBJ2-1,TRBV18,CASSPPSLAGVVEQFF
TRBJ2-4,TRBV6-5,CASSWAEGTRGNIQYF
TRBJ2-7,TRBV12-3/TRBV12-4,CASSFFVQGGEQYF
TRBJ2-7,TRBV28,CASSLMKTGSGEQYF
TRBJ2-5,TRBV11-2,CASGATSGAQLAQYF
TRBJ2-7,TRBV7-9,CASSLGRHEQYF
TRBJ2-1,TRBV11-2,CASSLDGLNSRIYNEQFF
TRBJ2-1,TRBV24-1,CATSGIGTGAYNEQFF
TRBJ2-3,TRBV10-3,CAISDASTDTQYF
TRBJ2-3,TRBV6-2/TRBV6-3,CASSSVAGTQYF
TRBJ2-7,TRBV20-1,CSARDLGTSGRAIYEQYF
TRBJ2-5,TRBV10-3,CAIRDGQGVETQYF
TRBJ1-2,TRBV27,CASSLSGTGYTF
TRBJ2-7,TRBV11-2,CASSPEGTGPYEQYF
TRBJ2-1,TRBV20-1,CSGRLAGAILGFPFF
TRBJ2-7,TRBV12-3/TRBV12-4,CASSLRGGSYEQYF
TRBJ1-5,TRBV28,CASSETGTGVVGNQPQHF
TRBJ1-1,TRBV7-8,CASSLVGDSLTEAFF
TRBJ1-2,TRBV5-6,CASNGGAGYGYTF
TRBJ2-7,TRBV20-1,CSANLDRVTYEQYF
TRBJ2-2,TRBV7-2,CASSFRGPGELFF
TRBJ1-6,TRBV7-2,CASSLAWGGYSPLHF
TRBJ2-2,TRBV24-1,CATRPTGTGELFF